This is a list of T cell receptor beta chains from one sample in a study of T-cell reconstitution after alpha-beta-depleted transplantation in children. TCRdb passed the PCR reads through MiXCR, listing each CDR3 protein once. This sample has fewer than 750,000 distinct CDR3 sequences, with 27% found just once. Sequenced material: PBMCs, taken before TCRalphabeta/CD19-depleted stem cell transplant. The receptors originated from a boy under two years old with Wiskott-Aldrich syndrome, due to receive a stem cell transplant. Both conserved end residues are part of each CDR3. A D gene is named only where the DNA matches it firmly. Clone sizes are given selectively: once, few, many, or a class where the clone is expanded.

d_call | clone_size | j_call | v_call | cdr3_length | cdr3_nt | cdr3_aa
TRBD1 | few | TRBJ2-7 | TRBV7-2 | 14 | TGTGCCAGCAGCTACCGAGGGGGCGGGTACGAGCAGTACTTC | CASSYRGGGYEQYF
TRBD1 | few | TRBJ1-5 | TRBV28 | 14 | TGTGCCAGCAGTCCTTTGGGACAGGGGCAGCCCCAGCATTTT | CASSPLGQGQPQHF
TRBD1 | . | TRBJ1-1 | TRBV5-1 | 14 | TGCGCCAGCAGCCACGGGACAGTGGGGACTGAAGCTTTCTTT | CASSHGTVGTEAFF
. | . | TRBJ1-6 | TRBV20-1 | 16 | TGCAGTGCTCGGGGTTGGGGGAGCTCCTATAATTCACCCCTCCACTTT | CSARGWGSSYNSPLHF
. | . | TRBJ2-5 | TRBV28 | 15 | TGTGCCAGCAGTTTAACCTCTAGCGTCGGAGAGACCCAGTACTTC | CASSLTSSVGETQYF
. | . | TRBJ1-3 | TRBV5-5 | 15 | TGTGCCAGCAGCTTGCAGGGAAATACTGGAAACACCATATATTTT | CASSLQGNTGNTIYF
TRBD2 | . | TRBJ2-1 | TRBV7-6 | 17 | TGTGCCAGCAGCCCATGGGGGACTAGCGGGAGTTTTAATGAGCAGTTCTTC | CASSPWGTSGSFNEQFF
TRBD1 | . | TRBJ1-5 | TRBV20-1 | 15 | TGCAGTGTGGCCGGGACAGGGATTAGCAATCAGCCCCAGCATTTT | CSVAGTGISNQPQHF
. | . | TRBJ2-6 | TRBV27 | 17 | TGTGCCAGCAGTTTATATGCAGGGGTCTCTGGGGCCAACGTCCTGACTTTC | CASSLYAGVSGANVLTF
. | . | TRBJ2-3 | TRBV9 | 13 | TGTGCCAGCAGCATACAGGCAGGAGATACGCAGTATTTT | CASSIQAGDTQYF
. | . | TRBJ2-3 | TRBV29-1 | 12 | TGCAGCGTTGACGCTAACACAGATACGCAGTATTTT | CSVDANTDTQYF
. | few | TRBJ2-5 | TRBV6-2/TRBV6-3 | 14 | TGTGCCAGCAGTGGGGTGTCTGCGTGGGAGACCCAGTACTTC | CASSGVSAWETQYF
. | few | TRBJ2-1 | TRBV29-1 | 12 | TGCAGCGTCCCCCGGGACTACAATGAGCAGTTCTTC | CSVPRDYNEQFF
TRBD1 | few | TRBJ2-3 | TRBV24-1 | 14 | TGTGCCACCTCAACCGGGACAGTCGTAGGTACGCAGTATTTT | CATSTGTVVGTQYF